These 7 T cell receptor beta chains were all obtained from the same sample, sequenced in a study of identifying expanded T cells in peripheral blood. Clones were sequenced by immunoSEQ multiplex PCR, and TCRdb holds only the in-frame ones, with some missing. The data show over 45,000 clones, around four fifths seen once. Sequencing was carried out using blood. The receptors shown here come from a person aged 18-69 years in good health.

Points on this clone: The junction differs from germline at one of its ends, possibly a read error. In DNA form, the CDR3 reads TGCGCCAGCAGTCTTGAAACAGGGACCCATCGGCTCTTC. Translation: CASSLETGTHRLF. This sequence joins TRBV4-3 and TRBJ2-1; perhaps TRBD1 as D (6 bases). Germline V CDR1 and CDR2: LGHNA, YSLEER. CDR3 length equals 13 residues.

The chain has TRBV18 and TRBJ1-1; D is uncertain. The CDR3 runs 14 residues. V was pared by 0 bases and J by 11 bases, with 16 bases between. Germline CDR1 KGHSH, CDR2 LQKENI. This CDR3 reads CASSPPASSRRAFF. CDR3 DNA sequence: TGTGCCAGCTCACCACCCGCCAGCAGCCGAAGGGCTTTCTTT.

The V and J genes are TRBV30 and TRBJ1-1; D not certain. V lost 2 bases to trimming and J lost 4 bases, with 14 bases between them. CDR1 is GTSNPN and CDR2 is SVGIG in the germline V gene (reference sequence). CDR3 size: 14 residues. For the CDR3, the DNA is TGTGCCTGGAGTCACGGGATCGTGGGCACTGAAGCTTTCTTT. Amino acid sequence: CAWSHGIVGTEAFF.

The V and J genes are TRBV10-3 and TRBJ1-3; D ambiguous. Germline V lookup: CDR1 ENHRY, CDR2 SYGVKD. The CDR3 runs 11 residues. Trimming shortened V by 9 bases and J by 7 bases, and 10 bases separated the two germline ends. In nucleotides, the CDR3 is TGTGCCATTCGTACCGGGAACACCATATATTTT. It encodes CAIRTGNTIYF.

The chain joins TRBV6-5 to TRBJ2-7, with D uncertain. Between the trimmed V and J ends, which lost 6 bases and 7 bases, there was a span of 10 bases. The length of the CDR3 is 11 residues. CDR1 and CDR2 (germline): MNHEY, SVGAGI. The CDR3 DNA follows: TGTGCCAGCAGAGCGAATTTTGAGCAGTACTTC. Its protein product is CASRANFEQYF.

The V call is TRBV7-2, the J call TRBJ1-2, with D tentatively TRBD1 (5 bases). Looked up from germline, CDR1 is SGHTA and CDR2 is FQGNSA. This CDR3 region has 16 residues. Trimming pared 2 bases from V and 2 bases from J, leaving 15 bases between. This CDR3 reads CASSLKSGDRNYGYTF. DNA of the CDR3: TGTGCCAGCAGCTTAAAATCTGGGGACCGAAACTATGGCTACACCTTC.

J is TRBJ2-3 and V is TRBV19, with 9 bases fitting TRBD2. V lost 9 bases, J lost 3 bases, and 4 bases stayed unmatched. CDR3 length: 13 residues. The germline CDR1 and CDR2 sequences are LNHDA and SQIVND (reference sequence). For the CDR3, the DNA is TGTGCCAGCCGGCGGGAGGGTACAGATACGCAGTATTTT. Residues: CASRREGTDTQYF.